These T cell receptor beta chains were read from a single sample in a study of control samples from healthy donors and cancer patients. The table came from immunoSEQ multiplex PCR; TCRdb's copy has only in-frame clones and leaves some out. The table shows around 80,000 clones, with approximately 89% occurring only once. Input material: blood. The receptors derive from a man aged 50 to 59 in good health. Each CDR3 is given with its conserved first and last residue. Fields, in order: V gene, CDR3 protein.

TRBV7-2 CASIVDRGMGEAFF
TRBV7-7 CASSRGLDNEQFF
TRBV7-9 CASSERGNTIYF
TRBV19 CASKTQGRKLSNQPQHF
TRBV2 CASSELGPSGDTIYF
TRBV11-2 CASRHNRVSGANVLTF
TRBV18 CASSQQVNTEAFF
TRBV5-6 CASSLDRDRVRTKNIQYF
TRBV5-5 CASSKQEETQYF
TRBV5-1 CASSTGLAGGIQETQYF
TRBV19 CASSQGRGGELFF
TRBV6-4 CASSATSGGTDTQYF
TRBV27 CASSFLPLLSNEQFF
TRBV6-2/TRBV6-3 CASSYPPGGGMNTEAFF
TRBV25-1 CASSQQGAVGNTIYF
TRBV12-1 CASSSKMTGVSNQPQHF
TRBV5-6 CASSLEPGPNEKLFF